This TCR beta chain derives from a study of T cell changes during pregnancy in multiple sclerosis. The protocol was immunoSEQ multiplex PCR, while the TCRdb copy is restricted to in-frame clones and leaves out a portion. This sample has 60,000 or so clones, with about 92% found just once. There are 14 residues in the CDR3. V was pared by 5 bases and J by 5 bases, with 5 bases of the junction left unmatched. Germline V CDR1 and CDR2: MNHEY, SMNVEV (reference sequence). This sequence was found in a female donor with multiple sclerosis, enrolled in a pregnancy study. The sequencing here drew on peripheral blood, taken in the first trimester of pregnancy. The V and J genes are TRBV27 and TRBJ2-5; 10 bases map to TRBD1. CDR3 region: CASSLGQGGETQYF. CDR3 in DNA: TGTGCCAGCAGTCTAGGACAGGGGGGTGAGACCCAGTACTTC.